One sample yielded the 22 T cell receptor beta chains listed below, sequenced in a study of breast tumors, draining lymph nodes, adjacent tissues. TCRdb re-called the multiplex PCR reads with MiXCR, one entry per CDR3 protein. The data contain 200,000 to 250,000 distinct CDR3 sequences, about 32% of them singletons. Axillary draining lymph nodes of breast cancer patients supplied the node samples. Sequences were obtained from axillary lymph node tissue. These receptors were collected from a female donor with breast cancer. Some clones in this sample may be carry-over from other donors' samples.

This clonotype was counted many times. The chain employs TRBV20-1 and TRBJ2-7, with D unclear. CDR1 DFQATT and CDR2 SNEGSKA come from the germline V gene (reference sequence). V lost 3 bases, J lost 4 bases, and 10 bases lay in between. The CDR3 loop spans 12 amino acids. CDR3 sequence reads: CSASNARYEQYF. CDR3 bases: TGCAGTGCTAGTAACGCCCGATACGAGCAGTACTTC.

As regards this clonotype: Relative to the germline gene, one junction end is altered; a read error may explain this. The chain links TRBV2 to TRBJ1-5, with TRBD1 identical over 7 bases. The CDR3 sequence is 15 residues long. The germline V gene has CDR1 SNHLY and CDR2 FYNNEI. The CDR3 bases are TGTGCCAGCAGTGAATCCAGGGGGGACAATGAGCCCCAGCATTTT. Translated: CASSESRGDNEPQHF.

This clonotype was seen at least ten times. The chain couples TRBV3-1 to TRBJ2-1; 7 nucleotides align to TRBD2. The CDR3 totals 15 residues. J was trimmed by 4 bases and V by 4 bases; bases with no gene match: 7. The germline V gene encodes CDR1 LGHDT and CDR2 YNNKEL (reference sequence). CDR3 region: CASSPSGAPYNEQFF. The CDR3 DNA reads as TGTGCCAGCAGCCCGAGCGGGGCCCCGTACAATGAGCAGTTCTTC.

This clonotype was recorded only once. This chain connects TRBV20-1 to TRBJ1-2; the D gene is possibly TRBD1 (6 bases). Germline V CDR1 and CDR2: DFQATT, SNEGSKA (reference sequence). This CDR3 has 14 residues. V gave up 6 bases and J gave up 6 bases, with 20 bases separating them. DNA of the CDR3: TGCAGTGCCAAAGAGAACAGGGCCCTCGATGGCTACACCTTC. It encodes CSAKENRALDGYTF.

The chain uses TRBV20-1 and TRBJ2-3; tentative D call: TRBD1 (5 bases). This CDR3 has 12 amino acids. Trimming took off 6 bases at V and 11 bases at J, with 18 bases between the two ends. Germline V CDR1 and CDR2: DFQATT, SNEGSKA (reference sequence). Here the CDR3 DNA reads TGCAGTGCGTTAACAGGTTACAATGAGCAGTATTTT. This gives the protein CSALTGYNEQYF.

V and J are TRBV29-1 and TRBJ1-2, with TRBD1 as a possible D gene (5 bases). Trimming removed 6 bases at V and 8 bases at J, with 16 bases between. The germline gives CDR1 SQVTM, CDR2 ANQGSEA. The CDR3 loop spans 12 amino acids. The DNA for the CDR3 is TGCAGCGTAGGAACAGGATCGGGCGGCTACACCTTC. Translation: CSVGTGSGGYTF.

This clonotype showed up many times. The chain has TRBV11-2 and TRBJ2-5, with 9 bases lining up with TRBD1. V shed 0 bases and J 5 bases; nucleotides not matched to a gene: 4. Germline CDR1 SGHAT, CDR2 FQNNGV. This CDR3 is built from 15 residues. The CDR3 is CASSLEGQGTETQYF. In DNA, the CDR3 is TGTGCCAGCAGCTTAGAAGGACAGGGGACGGAGACCCAGTACTTC.

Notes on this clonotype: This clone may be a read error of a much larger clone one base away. CDR3 residues: CASSTPAYEQYF. The CDR3 DNA sequence: TGTGCCAGCTCTACACCTGCCTACGAGCAGTACTTC. The genes are TRBV18 and TRBJ2-7; the D is unclear. Trimming pared 6 bases from V and 2 bases from J, leaving 8 bases between. Looked up from germline, CDR1 is KGHSH and CDR2 is LQKENI. The length of the CDR3 is 12 residues.

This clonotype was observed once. CDR3: CATVPTSLHEQYF. CDR3 sequence (DNA): TGTGCCACCGTCCCTACTAGCCTCCACGAGCAGTACTTC. This chain uses TRBV6-6 with TRBJ2-7, with D tentatively TRBD2 (6 bases). CDR1 MNHNY and CDR2 SVGAGI come from the germline V gene (reference sequence). The CDR3 spans 13 residues. Trimming removed 10 bases at V and 5 bases at J, with 18 bases between.

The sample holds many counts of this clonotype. In DNA, the CDR3 is TGTGCCAGCTCACCGGCTAGCGGGAACGCCTACGAGCAGTACTTC. Its translation is CASSPASGNAYEQYF. The chain combines TRBV18 with TRBJ2-7, with TRBD2 matching 9 bases. From germline, CDR1 is KGHSH and CDR2 LQKENI. The length of the CDR3 is 15 residues. The junction had 5 bases not matched to a gene; V was cut back by 3 bases and J by 2 bases.

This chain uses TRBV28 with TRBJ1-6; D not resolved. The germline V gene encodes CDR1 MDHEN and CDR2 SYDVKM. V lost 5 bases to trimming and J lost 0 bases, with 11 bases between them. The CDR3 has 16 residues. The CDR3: CASSEQMSSYNSPLHF. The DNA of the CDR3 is TGTGCCAGCAGTGAACAAATGAGCTCCTATAATTCACCCCTCCACTTT.

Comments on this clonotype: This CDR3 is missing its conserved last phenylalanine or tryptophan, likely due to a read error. The CDR3 loop is CSAVDSDSNQPQHG. The CDR3 bases are TGCAGTGCTGTCGACAGTGATAGCAATCAGCCCCAGCATGGT. The genes are TRBV20-1 and TRBJ1-5, with D maybe TRBD1 (5 bases). V lost 5 bases to trimming and J lost 0 bases, with 11 bases between them. From germline, CDR1 is DFQATT and CDR2 SNEGSKA (reference sequence). This CDR3 is built from 14 residues.

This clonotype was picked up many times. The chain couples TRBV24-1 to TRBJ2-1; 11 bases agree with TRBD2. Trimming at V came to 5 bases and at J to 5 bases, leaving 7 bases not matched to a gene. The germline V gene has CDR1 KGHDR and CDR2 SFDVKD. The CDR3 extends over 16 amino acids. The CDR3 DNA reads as TGTGCCACCAGTGCTTTTGTGACTAGCGGGAACAATGAGCAGTTCTTC. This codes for CATSAFVTSGNNEQFF.

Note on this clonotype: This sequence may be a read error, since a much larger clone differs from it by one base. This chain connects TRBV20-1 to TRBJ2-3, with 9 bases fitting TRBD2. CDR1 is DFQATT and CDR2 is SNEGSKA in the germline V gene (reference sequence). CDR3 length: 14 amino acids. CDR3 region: CSARGGTSTATQYF. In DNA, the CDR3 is TGCAGTGCTAGAGGCGGGACTAGCACAGCTACGCAGTATTTT.

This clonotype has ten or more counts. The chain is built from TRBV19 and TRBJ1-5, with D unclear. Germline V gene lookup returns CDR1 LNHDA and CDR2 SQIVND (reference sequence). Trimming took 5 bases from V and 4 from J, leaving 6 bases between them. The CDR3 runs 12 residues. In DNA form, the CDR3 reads TGTGCCAGTAGTCCGAATAATCAGCCCCAGCATTTT. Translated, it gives CASSPNNQPQHF.

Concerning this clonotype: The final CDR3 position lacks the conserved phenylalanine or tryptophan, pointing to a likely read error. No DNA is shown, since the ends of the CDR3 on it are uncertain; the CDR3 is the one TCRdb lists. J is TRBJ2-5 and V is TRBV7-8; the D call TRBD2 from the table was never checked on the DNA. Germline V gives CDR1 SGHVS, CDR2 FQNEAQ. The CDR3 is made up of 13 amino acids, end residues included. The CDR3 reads CASSITSARSYEQ.

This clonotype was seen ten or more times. The CDR3 nucleotides are TGTGCCAGCAGCTCCGGACAGCCCAATGAGCAGTTCTTC. It is translated as CASSSGQPNEQFF. This chain connects TRBV5-4 to TRBJ2-1; D is possibly TRBD1 (6 bases). The CDR3 covers 13 residues. Per the germline V gene, CDR1 is SGHNT and CDR2 is YYREEE (reference sequence). Trimming pared 3 bases from V and 6 bases from J, leaving 10 bases between.

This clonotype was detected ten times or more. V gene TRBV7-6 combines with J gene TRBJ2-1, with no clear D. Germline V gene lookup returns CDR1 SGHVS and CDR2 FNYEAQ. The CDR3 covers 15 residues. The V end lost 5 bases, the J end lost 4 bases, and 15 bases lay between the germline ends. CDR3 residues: CASSLGKPIYNEQFF. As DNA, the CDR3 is TGTGCCAGCAGCCTGGGAAAGCCCATTTACAATGAGCAGTTCTTC.

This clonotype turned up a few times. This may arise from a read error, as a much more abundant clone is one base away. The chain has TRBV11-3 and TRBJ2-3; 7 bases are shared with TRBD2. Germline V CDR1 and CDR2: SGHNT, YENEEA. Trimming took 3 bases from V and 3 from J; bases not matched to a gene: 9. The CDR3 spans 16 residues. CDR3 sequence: CASSFLAGAQTDTQYF. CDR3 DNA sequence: TGTGCCAGCAGCTTTTTGGCGGGAGCGCAAACAGATACGCAGTATTTT. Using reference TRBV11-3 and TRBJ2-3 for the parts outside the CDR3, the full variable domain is EAGVVQSPRYKIIEKKQPVAFWCNPISGHNTLYWYLQNLGQGPELLIRYENEEAVDDSQLPKDRFSAERLKGVDSTLKIQPAELGDSAVYLCASSFLAGAQTDTQYFGPGTRLTVL.

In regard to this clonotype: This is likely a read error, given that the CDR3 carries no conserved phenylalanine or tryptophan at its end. The CDR3 reads CASSPSSGEREQYL. CDR3 DNA sequence: TGCGCCAGCAGCCCTTCCTCGGGAGAGCGCGAGCAGTACCTC. The V call is TRBV7-8, the J call TRBJ2-7, with D possibly being TRBD2 (6 bases). This CDR3 is built from 14 residues. Germline values: CDR1 SGHVS, CDR2 FQNEAQ.

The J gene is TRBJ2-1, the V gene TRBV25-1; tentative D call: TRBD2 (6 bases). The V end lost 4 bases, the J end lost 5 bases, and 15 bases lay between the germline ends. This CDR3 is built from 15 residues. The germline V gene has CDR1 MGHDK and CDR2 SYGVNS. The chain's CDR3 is CASSGRGPSHNEQFF. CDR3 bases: TGTGCCAGCAGTGGGAGGGGTCCTAGCCACAATGAGCAGTTCTTC.

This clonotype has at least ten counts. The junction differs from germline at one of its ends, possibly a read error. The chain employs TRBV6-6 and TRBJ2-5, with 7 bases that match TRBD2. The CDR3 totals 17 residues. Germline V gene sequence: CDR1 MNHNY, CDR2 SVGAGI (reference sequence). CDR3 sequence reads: CASSPLREGGPQGTQYF. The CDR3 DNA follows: TGTGCCAGCAGCCCCCTTAGGGAGGGAGGGCCCCAAGGGACCCAGTACTTC.